This is a list of T cell receptor beta chains from one sample in a study of cytomegalovirus exposure and HLA in healthy donors. The assay was immunoSEQ multiplex PCR, and TCRdb's table has in-frame clones only and misses some. The sample records 80,000 to 100,000 clones, around 70% being singletons. Sequences were obtained from PBMCs. The receptors stem from a man aged 50-59 years in good health and CMV-seronegative. The CDR3 runs from the conserved cysteine through the conserved F or W. Each record gives: D gene, V gene, J gene, clone size, CDR3 DNA, CDR3 protein. The D gene is left open where the match is weak. Clone size, where shown, is once, few, many, or a class for clones that have expanded.

TRBD2,TRBV6-5,TRBJ2-1,-,TGTGCCAGCAGTTTTTACGGGGGGAGCTCCTACAATGAGCAGTTCTTC,CASSFYGGSSYNEQFF
TRBD1,TRBV28,TRBJ1-1,few,TGTGCCAGCAGTGACAGGGGGCGTTCCACTGAAGCTTTCTTT,CASSDRGRSTEAFF
-,TRBV6-6,TRBJ1-1,-,TGTGCCAGCAGTTACTCGGGCGGGGGTTCGGCTTTCTTT,CASSYSGGGSAFF
TRBD1,TRBV18,TRBJ1-2,-,TGTGCCAGCTCACCCCCGACAGGGTTGGTCTATGGCTACACCTTC,CASSPPTGLVYGYTF
-,TRBV5-6,TRBJ1-5,-,TGTGCCAGCAGCCAGCCACTCCGGACAGAAGCTGTCAATCAGCCCCAGCATTTT,CASSQPLRTEAVNQPQHF
-,TRBV7-9,TRBJ2-5,-,TGTGCCAGCAGTCCACCAGGGGCCCAAGAGACCCAGTACTTC,CASSPPGAQETQYF
-,TRBV27,TRBJ2-7,once,TGTGCCAGCAGTCCCCGAGGTAGCGGTTACTACGAGCAGTACTTC,CASSPRGSGYYEQYF
-,TRBV4-3,TRBJ2-7,-,TGCGCCAGCAGCCAAAGCGGGTTCGCTGAATCCTACGAGCAGTACTTC,CASSQSGFAESYEQYF
TRBD2,TRBV18,TRBJ2-7,-,TGTGCCAGCTCACCTCAGACTAGCAACGAGCAGTACTTC,CASSPQTSNEQYF
-,TRBV7-5,TRBJ2-7,-,TGTGCCAGAAGCTTATTGTTGCAGGGACAGGGGGTGAACTACGAGCAGTACTTC,CARSLLLQGQGVNYEQYF
TRBD2,TRBV5-1,TRBJ2-1,-,TGCGCCAGCAGCCTAAGCGGGAGTGGTGAGCAGTTCTTC,CASSLSGSGEQFF
-,TRBV7-9,TRBJ1-4,once,TGTGCCAGCAGCTTATTGTTCGCGGCCACAACTAATGAAAAACTGTTTTTT,CASSLLFAATTNEKLFF
TRBD1,TRBV29-1,TRBJ2-2,-,TGCAGCGTCTCCGGGACAGTGCGTACCGGGGAGCTGTTTTTT,CSVSGTVRTGELFF
TRBD1,TRBV6-1,TRBJ2-7,-,TGTGCCAGCAGTTTGATCGGGACAGGGGGCTACGAGCAGTACTTC,CASSLIGTGGYEQYF
-,TRBV4-2,TRBJ1-2,-,TGTGCCAGCAGCCAAGATACCCACGGGACTTATGGCTACACCTTC,CASSQDTHGTYGYTF
-,TRBV19,TRBJ1-6,few,TGTGCCAGTAGTCAGGACAGAATTAATTCACCCCTCCACTTT,CASSQDRINSPLHF
TRBD2,TRBV28,TRBJ2-3,once,TGTGCCAGCAGTACCAATAGCGGGGGGGCATTAGATACGCAGTATTTT,CASSTNSGGALDTQYF
-,TRBV28,TRBJ1-2,-,TGTGCCAGCAGTTATCAGGGGCTGGGCTATGGCTACACCTTC,CASSYQGLGYGYTF
-,TRBV4-2,TRBJ2-3,-,TGTGCCAGCAGCCAAGAGGGCGGGAGCACAGATACGCAGTATTTT,CASSQEGGSTDTQYF
TRBD1,TRBV28,TRBJ2-7,-,TGTGCCAGCGCCTCCCCCGGAGACAGGGTGACGGACGAGCAGTACTTC,CASASPGDRVTDEQYF
-,TRBV4-3,TRBJ1-6,-,TGCGCCAGCAGCCAAGACAGGGTTAAGTCACCCCTCCACTTT,CASSQDRVKSPLHF
-,TRBV29-1,TRBJ2-3,once,TGCAGCGTTGAGGAGGGTACAGATACGCAGTATTTT,CSVEEGTDTQYF
-,TRBV11-3,TRBJ2-7,once,TGTGCCAGCAGCTTAGGCCCGGGCAGAGCGGTGGAGTTC,CASSLGPGRAVEF
-,TRBV30,TRBJ1-5,many,TGTGCCTGGAGTGCAGATTCCAATCAGCCCCAGCATTTT,CAWSADSNQPQHF
-,TRBV9,TRBJ2-1,-,TGTGCCAGCAGCGCCTTCGGGACACTCTACAATGAGCAGTTCTTC,CASSAFGTLYNEQFF
TRBD1,TRBV9,TRBJ1-1,-,TGTGCCAGCAGCCCGCAAGTTAGTGGACAGGCAGCTTTCTTT,CASSPQVSGQAAFF